Here is one T cell receptor beta chain with its context. The sample originates from a study of blood T cell repertoires in COVID-19. Study information: Donors in the United States, Italy and Spain gave samples during acute or convalescent COVID-19. In each case, the material was cDNA or gDNA derived from T cells, B-cell-depleted T cells, or PBMCs.

A Seattle source enrolled patients during active infection and followed them longitudinally. Study processing details: Amplification of reference gene primers was used by the study to estimate nucleated cell counts. The table came from immunoSEQ multiplex PCR; TCRdb's copy has only in-frame clones and leaves some out. V, J and clone size derive from that table, while D and trimming were established from the DNA sequence. This sample has 200,000 to 250,000 clones, with about nine tenths found just once. This CDR3 is 14 amino acids long. Unmatched junction bases numbered 8, after V lost 2 bases and J lost 8 bases. Germline V CDR1 and CDR2: SGHNT, YYREEE (reference sequence).

This clonotype originated in a man aged 25-45 years with COVID-19, enrolled during active disease. This chain links TRBV5-4 with TRBJ1-2, with 8 positions matching TRBD1. Sequenced: peripheral blood. In DNA, the CDR3 is TGTGCCAGCAGCTTAGACCAGGGGGCGGGAGGCTACACCTTC. As protein: CASSLDQGAGGYTF.